A single sample is the source of the 20 T cell receptor beta chains below, sequenced in a study of OX40 agonist ivuxolimab in advanced cancers. Here immunoSEQ multiplex PCR was the method, and the copy in TCRdb shows in-frame clones only, minus some. The sample has about 84,000 clones, approximately 89% seen once; the top ten hold roughly 0.18%. The source was CD4+ or CD8+ T cells sorted from blood, collected in a trial of the OX40 agonist ivuxolimab. These receptors were taken from an adult with an advanced solid tumor such as melanoma, head and neck, liver or kidney cancer.

This chain connects TRBV20-1 to TRBJ2-3; the match to TRBD1 covers 10 bases. V lost 5 bases and J lost 13; bases outside the gene matches: 6. Germline values: CDR1 DFQATT, CDR2 SNEGSKA (reference sequence). The CDR3 spans 11 residues. CDR3 amino acids: CSALDRGREYF. The CDR3 coding sequence is TGCAGTGCTCTTGACAGGGGGCGGGAGTATTTT.

The gene calls are TRBV7-3 and TRBJ2-3; TRBD2 matches at 9 bases. Germline trimming cut 3 bases from V and 2 bases from J; bases unmatched to any gene: 3. The germline CDR1 and CDR2 sequences are SGHTA and FQGTGA. CDR3 length: 15 amino acids. The CDR3, as DNA: TGTGCCAGCAGCTTTAGCGGGGGCCCCACAGATACGCAGTATTTT. This gives the protein CASSFSGGPTDTQYF.

The chain carries TRBV19 and TRBJ2-1, with D perhaps matching TRBD1 (5 bases). CDR1 and CDR2 (germline): LNHDA, SQIVND (reference sequence). V dropped 5 bases and J dropped 4 bases, with 18 bases sitting between them. The CDR3 runs 16 residues. CDR3 amino acids: CASSVFQGNQYNEQFF. In DNA, the CDR3 is TGTGCCAGTAGTGTCTTCCAGGGAAACCAATACAATGAGCAGTTCTTC. Variable domain in full (rest from reference TRBV19 and TRBJ2-1): DGGITQSPKYLFRKEGQNVTLSCEQNLNHDAMYWYRQDPGQGLRLIYYSQIVNDFQKGDIAEGYSVSREKKESFPLTVTSAQKNPTAFYLCASSVFQGNQYNEQFFGPGTRLTVL.

J is TRBJ2-7 and V is TRBV19; TRBD2 might be the D (5 bases). The CDR3 contains 15 residues. Trimming stripped 9 bases from V and 4 bases from J, with 22 bases between. The germline V gene has CDR1 LNHDA and CDR2 SQIVND (reference sequence). CDR3 sequence (DNA): TGTGCCAGCCGGGAATCGCCCGTGGGGTTTTACGAGCAGTACTTC. This codes for CASRESPVGFYEQYF.

The chain employs TRBV6-4 and TRBJ2-7; D might be TRBD2 (5 bases). The CDR3 has 16 amino acids. Germline assignment: CDR1 MRHNA and CDR2 SNTAGT. The ends were cut back, 8 bases at V and 0 bases at J, with 20 bases in the middle. In DNA form, the CDR3 reads TGTGCCAGCCCGGTAGCGACTTCCTTAGTCTCCTACGAGCAGTACTTC. Translation gives CASPVATSLVSYEQYF.

The gene calls are TRBV27 and TRBJ2-7; a weak D match, TRBD1 (6 bases). Deletions cut 5 bases from V and 2 bases from J, with 13 bases between. Germline assignment: CDR1 MNHEY and CDR2 SMNVEV (reference sequence). The CDR3 totals 14 residues. CDR3 protein: CASSPSRGPYEQYF. CDR3 bases: TGTGCCAGCAGTCCGTCCAGGGGACCCTACGAGCAGTACTTC.

The chain uses TRBV25-1 and TRBJ2-6; D is unclear. V was trimmed by 1 base and J by 0 bases, leaving 4 bases between them. Germline values: CDR1 MGHDK, CDR2 SYGVNS. This CDR3 has 15 amino acids. The CDR3 sequence is CASSESVSGANVLTF. The CDR3, as DNA: TGTGCCAGCAGTGAATCGGTCTCTGGGGCCAACGTCCTGACTTTC.

This chain uses TRBV5-4 with TRBJ2-3; TRBD1 might be the D (5 bases). The CDR3 is 17 residues long. Germline lookup yields CDR1 SGHNT and CDR2 YYREEE (reference sequence). V lost 0 bases and J 0 bases, leaving 14 bases between the germline ends. In nucleotides, the CDR3 is TGTGCCAGCAGCTTGGGGGGCCGGAAGCTTAGCACAGATACGCAGTATTTT. The encoded protein is CASSLGGRKLSTDTQYF. Together with reference TRBV5-4 and TRBJ2-3, the CDR3 gives the full variable domain: ETGVTQSPTHLIKTRGQQVTLRCSSQSGHNTVSWYQQALGQGPQFIFQYYREEENGRGNFPPRFSGLQFPNYSSELNVNALELDDSALYLCASSLGGRKLSTDTQYFGPGTRLTVL.

In its sample, this clone was seen once. This rearrangement joins TRBV7-8 to TRBJ1-4; 8 positions match TRBD1. The CDR3 loop spans 21 amino acids. J gave up 0 bases and V 3 bases, and 18 bases lay outside the gene matches. The germline V gene has CDR1 SGHVS and CDR2 FQNEAQ. In DNA, the CDR3 is TGTGCCAGCAGCTTGCCGGCGTCAGGGGGCGTATCTCCAGCAACTAATGAAAAACTGTTTTTT. This translates into CASSLPASGGVSPATNEKLFF.

CDR3 amino acids: CASSSHRGAPSYEQYF. DNA of the CDR3: TGTGCCAGCAGTTCACACAGGGGCGCACCTTCCTACGAGCAGTACTTC. The chain has TRBV6-5 and TRBJ2-7, with 7 bases lining up with TRBD1. V shed 4 bases, J shed 1 base, and the junction held 10 bases outside the gene matches. CDR1 and CDR2 (germline): MNHEY, SVGAGI. This CDR3 is 16 amino acids long.

The chain links TRBV5-1 to TRBJ2-3; D gene uncertain. Germline CDR1 SGHRS, CDR2 YFSETQ. The CDR3 is 14 residues long. Trimming cost V 0 bases and J 6 bases, with 11 bases left between them. The DNA of the CDR3 is TGCGCCAGCAGCTTGGCCGAGACATACGATACGCAGTATTTT. Its translation is CASSLAETYDTQYF.

The chain recombines TRBV6-5 with TRBJ1-5; D gene uncertain. This CDR3 contains 15 residues. V dropped 7 bases and J dropped 0 bases, with 13 bases sitting between them. CDR1 MNHEY and CDR2 SVGAGI come from the germline V gene. CDR3: CASTTDLYSNQPQHF. CDR3 in DNA: TGTGCCAGCACTACCGACCTTTATAGCAATCAGCCCCAGCATTTT.

This chain uses TRBV30 with TRBJ2-7, with TRBD2 matching 7 bases. Trimming cost V 0 bases and J 5 bases; bases outside gene matches: 7. Germline lookup yields CDR1 GTSNPN and CDR2 SVGIG (reference sequence). The CDR3 spans 14 residues. CDR3 coding DNA: TGTGCCTGGAGTGTTCGTGCGGGAGCTGACGAGCAGTACTTC. As protein: CAWSVRAGADEQYF.

The V call is TRBV5-8, the J call TRBJ1-1; tentatively, D is TRBD1 (5 bases). The V gene's germline CDR1 is SGHTS and CDR2 YDEGEE. The CDR3 loop spans 11 amino acids. V shed 1 base and J shed 11 bases, with 9 bases lying between them. The CDR3 region is CASSLIREAFF. CDR3 nucleotides: TGTGCCAGCAGCTTGATCAGGGAGGCTTTCTTT.

The gene calls are TRBV27 and TRBJ1-2, with D unclear. Trimming shortened V by 5 bases and J by 2 bases, and 15 bases separated the two germline ends. The CDR3 is 15 residues long. The germline V gene has CDR1 MNHEY and CDR2 SMNVEV (reference sequence). The CDR3: CASSLTPDGNYGYTF. CDR3 DNA sequence: TGTGCCAGCAGTCTCACACCGGACGGAAACTATGGCTACACCTTC.

V and J are TRBV6-5 and TRBJ1-3; TRBD1 aligns across 7 bases. The germline V gene encodes CDR1 MNHEY and CDR2 SVGAGI. Trimming cost V 6 bases and J 4 bases; bases outside gene matches: 3. CDR3 length equals 13 residues. CDR3 nucleotides: TGTGCCAGCAGAGGGGGCTCCGGAAACACCATATATTTT. It codes for CASRGGSGNTIYF.

A note on this clone: The same CDR3 also results from other DNA sequences found in this sample. This chain links TRBV15 with TRBJ2-7; the match to TRBD1 covers 8 bases. With V trimmed by 0 bases and J by 4 bases, 2 bases remained unmatched. This CDR3 is built from 14 residues. Germline V lookup: CDR1 LNHNV, CDR2 YYDKDF (reference sequence). CDR3 amino acids: CATSRDRGPYEQYF. CDR3 DNA: TGTGCCACCAGCAGAGACAGGGGGCCGTACGAGCAGTACTTC. Based on the CDR3 plus reference TRBV15 and TRBJ2-7, the full variable domain is DAMVIQNPRYQVTQFGKPVTLSCSQTLNHNVMYWYQQKSSQAPKLLFHYYDKDFNNEADTPDNFQSRRPNTSFCFLDIRSPGLGDTAMYLCATSRDRGPYEQYFGPGTRLTVT.

About this clone: The sample contains more than one DNA sequence encoding this CDR3. V and J are TRBV5-1 and TRBJ2-2, with D uncertain. This CDR3 region has 15 residues. Germline V gives CDR1 SGHRS, CDR2 YFSETQ. V was shortened by 1 base and J by 0 bases, with 7 bases between the two germline ends. CDR3 sequence: CASSLLGANTGELFF. The CDR3 DNA follows: TGCGCCAGCAGCTTGCTTGGGGCGAACACCGGGGAGCTGTTTTTT.

This chain links TRBV25-1 with TRBJ2-3; D call uncertain. The CDR3 consists of 14 residues. The V and J ends lost 2 bases and 1 base respectively, with 7 bases between them. Germline CDR1 MGHDK, CDR2 SYGVNS. The CDR3 nucleotides read TGTGCCAGCAGTGAACTTGGCGGCACAGATACGCAGTATTTT. It translates to CASSELGGTDTQYF.

The chain employs TRBV6-6 and TRBJ2-7, with 11 bases fitting TRBD1. The CDR3 spans 14 residues. Germline loops: CDR1 MNHNY, CDR2 SVGAGI (reference sequence). With V trimmed by 7 bases and J by 4 bases, 6 bases remained unmatched. The CDR3, as DNA: TGTGCCAGCACCCGGGACAGGGGGTTATACGAGCAGTACTTC. It codes for CASTRDRGLYEQYF.